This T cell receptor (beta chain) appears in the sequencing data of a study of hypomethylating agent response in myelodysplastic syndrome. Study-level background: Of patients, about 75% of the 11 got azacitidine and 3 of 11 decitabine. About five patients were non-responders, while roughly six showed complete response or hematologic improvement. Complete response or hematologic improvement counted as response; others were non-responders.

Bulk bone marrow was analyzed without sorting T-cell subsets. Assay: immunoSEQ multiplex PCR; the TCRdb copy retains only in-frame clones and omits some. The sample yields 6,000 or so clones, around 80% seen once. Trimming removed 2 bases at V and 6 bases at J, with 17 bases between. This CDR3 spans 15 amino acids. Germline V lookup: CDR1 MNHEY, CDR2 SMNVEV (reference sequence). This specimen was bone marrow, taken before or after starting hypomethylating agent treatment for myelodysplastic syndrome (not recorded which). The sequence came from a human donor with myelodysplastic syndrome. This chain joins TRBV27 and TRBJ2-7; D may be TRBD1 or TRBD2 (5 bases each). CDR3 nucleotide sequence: TGTGCCAGCAGTTTAGGGGCAGTACTAGGGGCCGAGCAGTACTTC. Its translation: CASSLGAVLGAEQYF.